Here is one T cell receptor (beta chain) with its context. This specimen comes from a study of shared T cell receptors in the human thymus. The CDR3 covers 13 residues. CDR1 is SGHVS, CDR2 FQNEAQ, per germline. The ends were cut back, 10 bases at V and 4 bases at J, with 17 bases in the middle. The repertoire was sequenced with immunoSEQ multiplex PCR; TCRdb's copy has only in-frame clones and lacks some. The sample includes 630,000 or so clones, about 87% of them seen just once. This same sample was also part of a study on human thymus T cells. That report notes: From resections taken during corrective heart surgery, the thymus tissue was obtained. Usage of V and J genes appeared biased in thymic and blood repertoires. Related research examined unrelated individuals and reported that their thymic repertoires overlapped highly.

Sequenced: thymocytes. This TCR was sampled from a boy in the first two years of life with a congenital heart defect. The rearrangement joins TRBV7-8 to TRBJ2-7; D perhaps matches TRBD2 (6 bases). For the CDR3, the DNA is TGTGCCACCACAAGCGGGCGTAGTTACGAGCAGTACTTC. As protein: CATTSGRSYEQYF.